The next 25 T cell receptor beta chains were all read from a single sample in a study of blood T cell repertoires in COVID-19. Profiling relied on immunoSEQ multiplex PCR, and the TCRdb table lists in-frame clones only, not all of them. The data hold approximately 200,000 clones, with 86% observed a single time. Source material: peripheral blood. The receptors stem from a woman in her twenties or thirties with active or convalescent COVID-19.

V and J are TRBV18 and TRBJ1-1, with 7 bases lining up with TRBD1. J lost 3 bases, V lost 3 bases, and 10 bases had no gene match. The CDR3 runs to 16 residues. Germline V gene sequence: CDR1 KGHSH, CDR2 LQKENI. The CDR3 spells CASSPGGRGLDTEAFF. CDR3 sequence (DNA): TGTGCCAGCTCACCTGGCGGTAGGGGGCTGGACACTGAAGCTTTCTTT.

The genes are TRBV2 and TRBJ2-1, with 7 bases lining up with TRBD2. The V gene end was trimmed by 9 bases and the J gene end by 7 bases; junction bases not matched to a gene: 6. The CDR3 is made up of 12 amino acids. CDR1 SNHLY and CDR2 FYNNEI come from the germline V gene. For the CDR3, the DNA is TGTGCCAGTGGACTAGAGGAGAATGAGCAGTTCTTC. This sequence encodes CASGLEENEQFF. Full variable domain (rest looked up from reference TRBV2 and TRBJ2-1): EPEVTQTPSHQVTQMGQEVILRCVPISNHLYFYWYRQILGQKVEFLVSFYNNEISEKSEIFDDQFSVERPDGSNFTLKIRSTKLEDSAMYFCASGLEENEQFFGPGTRLTVL.

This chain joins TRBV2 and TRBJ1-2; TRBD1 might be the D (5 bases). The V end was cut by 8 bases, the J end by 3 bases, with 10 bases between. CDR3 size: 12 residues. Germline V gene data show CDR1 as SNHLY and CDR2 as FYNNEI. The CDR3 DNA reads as TGTGCCAGCCGTGGGGGGGACTATGGCTACACCTTC. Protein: CASRGGDYGYTF. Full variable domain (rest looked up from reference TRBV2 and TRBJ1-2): EPEVTQTPSHQVTQMGQEVILRCVPISNHLYFYWYRQILGQKVEFLVSFYNNEISEKSEIFDDQFSVERPDGSNFTLKIRSTKLEDSAMYFCASRGGDYGYTFGSGTRLTVV.

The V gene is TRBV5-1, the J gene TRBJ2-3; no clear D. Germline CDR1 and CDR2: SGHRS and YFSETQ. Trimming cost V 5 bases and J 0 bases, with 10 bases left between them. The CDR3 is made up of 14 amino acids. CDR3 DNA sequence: TGCGCCAGCAGAGACTTATCTAGCACAGATACGCAGTATTTT. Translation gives CASRDLSSTDTQYF.

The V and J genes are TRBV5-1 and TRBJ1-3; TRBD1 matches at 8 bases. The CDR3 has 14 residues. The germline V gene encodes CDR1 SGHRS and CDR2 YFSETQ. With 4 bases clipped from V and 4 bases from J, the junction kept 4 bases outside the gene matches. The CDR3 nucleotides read TGCGCCAGCAGCGCGGACAGGGTAGGAAACACCATATATTTT. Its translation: CASSADRVGNTIYF. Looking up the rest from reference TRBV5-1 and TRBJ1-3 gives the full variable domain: KAGVTQTPRYLIKTRGQQVTLSCSPISGHRSVSWYQQTPGQGLQFLFEYFSETQRNKGNFPGRFSGRQFSNSRSEMNVSTLELGDSALYLCASSADRVGNTIYFGEGSWLTVV.

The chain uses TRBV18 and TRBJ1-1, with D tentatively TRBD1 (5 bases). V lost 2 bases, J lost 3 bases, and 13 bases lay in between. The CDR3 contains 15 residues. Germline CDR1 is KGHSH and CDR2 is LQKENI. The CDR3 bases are TGTGCCAGCTCACCAGGGGCGGGGAGTGACACTGAAGCTTTCTTT. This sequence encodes CASSPGAGSDTEAFF.

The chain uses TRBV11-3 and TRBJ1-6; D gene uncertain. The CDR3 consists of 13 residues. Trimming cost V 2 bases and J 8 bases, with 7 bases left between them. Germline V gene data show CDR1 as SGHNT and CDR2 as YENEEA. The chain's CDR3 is CASSLKRDSPLHF. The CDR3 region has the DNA TGTGCCAGCAGCTTAAAAAGAGATTCACCCCTCCACTTT.

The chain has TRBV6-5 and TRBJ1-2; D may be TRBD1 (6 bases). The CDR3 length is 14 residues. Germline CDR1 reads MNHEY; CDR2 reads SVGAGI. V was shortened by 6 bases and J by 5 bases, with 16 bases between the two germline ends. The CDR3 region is CASSRGGAGYGYTF. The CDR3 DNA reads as TGTGCCAGCAGCCGTGGGGGGGCTGGTTATGGCTACACCTTC.

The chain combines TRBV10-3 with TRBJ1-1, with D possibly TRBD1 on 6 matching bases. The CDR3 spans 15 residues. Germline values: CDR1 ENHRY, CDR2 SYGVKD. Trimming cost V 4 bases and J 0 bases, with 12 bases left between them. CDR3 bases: TGTGCCATCAGTGTAGGCAGGGGTATGAACACTGAAGCTTTCTTT. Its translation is CAISVGRGMNTEAFF.

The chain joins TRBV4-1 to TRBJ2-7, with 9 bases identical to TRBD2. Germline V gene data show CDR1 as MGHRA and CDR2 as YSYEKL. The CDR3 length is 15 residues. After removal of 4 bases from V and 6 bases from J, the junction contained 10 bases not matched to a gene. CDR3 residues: CASSPAVAGGFEQYF. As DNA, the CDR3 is TGCGCCAGCAGCCCAGCGGTGGCGGGAGGGTTCGAGCAGTACTTC.

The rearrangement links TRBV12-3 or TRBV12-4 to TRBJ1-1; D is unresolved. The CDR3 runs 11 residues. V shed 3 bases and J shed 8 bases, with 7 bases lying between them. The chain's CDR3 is CASSFGQEAFF. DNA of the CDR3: TGTGCCAGCAGTTTTGGCCAGGAAGCTTTCTTT.

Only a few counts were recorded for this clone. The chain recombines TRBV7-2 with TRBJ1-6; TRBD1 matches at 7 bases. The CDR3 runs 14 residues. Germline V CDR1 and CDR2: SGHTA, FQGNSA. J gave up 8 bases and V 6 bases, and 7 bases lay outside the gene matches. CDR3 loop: CASRIGQVDSPLHF. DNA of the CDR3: TGTGCCAGCAGGATAGGACAGGTTGATTCACCCCTCCACTTT.

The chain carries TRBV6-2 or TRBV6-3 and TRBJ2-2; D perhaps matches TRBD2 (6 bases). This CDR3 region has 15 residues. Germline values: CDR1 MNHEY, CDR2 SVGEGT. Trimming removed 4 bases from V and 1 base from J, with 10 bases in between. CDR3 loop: CASSFRDWNTGELFF. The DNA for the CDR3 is TGTGCCAGCAGTTTCCGGGACTGGAACACCGGGGAGCTGTTTTTT.

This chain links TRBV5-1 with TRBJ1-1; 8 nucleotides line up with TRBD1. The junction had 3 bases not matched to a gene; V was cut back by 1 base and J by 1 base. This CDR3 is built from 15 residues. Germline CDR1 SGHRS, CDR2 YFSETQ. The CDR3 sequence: CASSLTGGWNTEAFF. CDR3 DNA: TGCGCCAGCAGCTTGACAGGGGGGTGGAACACTGAAGCTTTCTTT. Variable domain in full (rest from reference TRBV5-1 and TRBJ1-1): KAGVTQTPRYLIKTRGQQVTLSCSPISGHRSVSWYQQTPGQGLQFLFEYFSETQRNKGNFPGRFSGRQFSNSRSEMNVSTLELGDSALYLCASSLTGGWNTEAFFGQGTRLTVV.

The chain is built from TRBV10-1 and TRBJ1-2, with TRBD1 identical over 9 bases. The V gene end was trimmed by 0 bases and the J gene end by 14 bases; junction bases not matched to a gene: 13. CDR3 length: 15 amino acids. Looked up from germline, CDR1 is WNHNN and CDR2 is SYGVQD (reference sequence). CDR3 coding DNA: TGCGCCAGCAGTGAGTCGGCCTCCGGGACAGGGAGATTAACCTTC. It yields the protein CASSESASGTGRLTF.

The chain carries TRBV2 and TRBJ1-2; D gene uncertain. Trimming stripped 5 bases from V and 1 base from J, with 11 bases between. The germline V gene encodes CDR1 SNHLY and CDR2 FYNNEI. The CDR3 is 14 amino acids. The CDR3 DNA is TGTGCCAGCAGTCAAACAGAGAATAACTATGGCTACACCTTC. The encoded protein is CASSQTENNYGYTF.

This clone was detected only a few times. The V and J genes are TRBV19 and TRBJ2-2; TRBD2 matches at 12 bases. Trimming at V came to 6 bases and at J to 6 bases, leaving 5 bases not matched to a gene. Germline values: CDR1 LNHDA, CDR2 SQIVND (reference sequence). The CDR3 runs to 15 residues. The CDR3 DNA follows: TGTGCCAGTAGCCCACTAGCGGGGGGTTCCGGGGAGCTGTTTTTT. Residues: CASSPLAGGSGELFF.

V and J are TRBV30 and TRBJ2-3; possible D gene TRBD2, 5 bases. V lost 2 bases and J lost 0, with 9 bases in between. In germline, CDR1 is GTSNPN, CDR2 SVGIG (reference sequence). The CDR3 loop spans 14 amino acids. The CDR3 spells CAWSIGGSTDTQYF. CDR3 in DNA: TGTGCCTGGAGTATTGGCGGGAGCACAGATACGCAGTATTTT.

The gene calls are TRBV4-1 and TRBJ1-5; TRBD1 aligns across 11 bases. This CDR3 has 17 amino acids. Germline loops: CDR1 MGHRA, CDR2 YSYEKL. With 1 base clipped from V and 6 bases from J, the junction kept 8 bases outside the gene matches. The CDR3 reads CASSQAPGQGGFQPQHF. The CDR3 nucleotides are TGCGCCAGCAGCCAAGCACCGGGACAGGGGGGCTTTCAGCCCCAGCATTTT.

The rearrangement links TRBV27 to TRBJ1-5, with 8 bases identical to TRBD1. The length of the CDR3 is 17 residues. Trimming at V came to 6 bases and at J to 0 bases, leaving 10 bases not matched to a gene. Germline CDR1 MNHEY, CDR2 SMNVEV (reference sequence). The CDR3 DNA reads TGTGCCAGCAGATCCTTCGGGACAGGCTATAGCAATCAGCCCCAGCATTTT. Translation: CASRSFGTGYSNQPQHF.

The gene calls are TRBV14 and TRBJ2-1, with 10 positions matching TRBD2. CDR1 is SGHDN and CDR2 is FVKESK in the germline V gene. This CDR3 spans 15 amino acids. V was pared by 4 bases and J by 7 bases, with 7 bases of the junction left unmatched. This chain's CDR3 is CASSPSGGAGNEQFF. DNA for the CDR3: TGTGCCAGCAGCCCCAGCGGGGGGGCGGGAAATGAGCAGTTCTTC.

The CDR3, as DNA: TGTGCCAGCACTGACTTCCAGGGTTCCCCACCCCTCCACTTT. This sequence encodes CASTDFQGSPPLHF. The rearrangement joins TRBV27 to TRBJ1-6, with D tentatively TRBD1 (5 bases). Trimming pared 7 bases from V and 11 bases from J, leaving 18 bases between. CDR1 is MNHEY, CDR2 SMNVEV, per germline (reference sequence). This CDR3 has 14 amino acids.

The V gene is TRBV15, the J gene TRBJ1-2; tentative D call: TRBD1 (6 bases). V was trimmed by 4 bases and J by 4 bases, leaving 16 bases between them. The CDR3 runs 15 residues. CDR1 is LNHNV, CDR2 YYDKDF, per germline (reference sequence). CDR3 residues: CATSTRDTKSYGYTF. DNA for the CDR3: TGTGCCACCAGCACCCGGGACACGAAGTCCTATGGCTACACCTTC.

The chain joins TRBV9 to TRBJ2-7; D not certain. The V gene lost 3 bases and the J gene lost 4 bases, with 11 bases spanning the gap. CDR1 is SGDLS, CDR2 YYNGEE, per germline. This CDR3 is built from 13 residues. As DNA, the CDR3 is TGTGCCAGCAGCGGTGGGCCCTTTTACGAGCAGTACTTC. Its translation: CASSGGPFYEQYF.

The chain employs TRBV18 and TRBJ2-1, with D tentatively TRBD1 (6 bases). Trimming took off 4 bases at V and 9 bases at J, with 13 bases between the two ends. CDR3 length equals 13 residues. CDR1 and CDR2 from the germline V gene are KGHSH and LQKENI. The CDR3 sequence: CASSQQGSTEQFF. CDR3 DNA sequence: TGTGCCAGCTCACAACAGGGTTCAACTGAGCAGTTCTTC.